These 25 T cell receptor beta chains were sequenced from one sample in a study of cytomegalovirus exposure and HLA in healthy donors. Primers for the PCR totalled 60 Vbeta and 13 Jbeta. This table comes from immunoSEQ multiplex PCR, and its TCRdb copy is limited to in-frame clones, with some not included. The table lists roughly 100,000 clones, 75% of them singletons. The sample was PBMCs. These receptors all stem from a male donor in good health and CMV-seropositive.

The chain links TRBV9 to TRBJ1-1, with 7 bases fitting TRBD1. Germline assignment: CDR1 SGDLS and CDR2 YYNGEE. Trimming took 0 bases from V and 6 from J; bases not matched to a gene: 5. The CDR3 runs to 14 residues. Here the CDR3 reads CASSVADRASEAFF. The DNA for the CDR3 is TGTGCCAGCAGCGTAGCAGACAGGGCGTCTGAAGCTTTCTTT.

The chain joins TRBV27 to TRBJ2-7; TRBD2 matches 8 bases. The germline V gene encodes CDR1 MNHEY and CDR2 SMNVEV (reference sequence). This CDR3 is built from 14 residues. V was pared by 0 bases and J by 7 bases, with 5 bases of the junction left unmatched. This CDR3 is CASSLSGRGGEQYF. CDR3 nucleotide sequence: TGTGCCAGCAGTTTATCGGGCCGGGGGGGTGAGCAGTACTTC.

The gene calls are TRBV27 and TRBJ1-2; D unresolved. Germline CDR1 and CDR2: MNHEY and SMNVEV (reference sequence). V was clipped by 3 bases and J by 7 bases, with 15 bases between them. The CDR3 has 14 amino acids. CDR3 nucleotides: TGTGCCAGCAGTTTGATTAGTGGGCGGGGTGGCTACACCTTC. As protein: CASSLISGRGGYTF.

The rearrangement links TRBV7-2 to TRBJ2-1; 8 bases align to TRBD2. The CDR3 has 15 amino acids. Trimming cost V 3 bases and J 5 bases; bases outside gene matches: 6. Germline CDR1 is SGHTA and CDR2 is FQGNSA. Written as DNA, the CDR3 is TGTGCCAGCAGCTTCACTAGCGGTAATAACAATGAGCAGTTCTTC. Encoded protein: CASSFTSGNNNEQFF.

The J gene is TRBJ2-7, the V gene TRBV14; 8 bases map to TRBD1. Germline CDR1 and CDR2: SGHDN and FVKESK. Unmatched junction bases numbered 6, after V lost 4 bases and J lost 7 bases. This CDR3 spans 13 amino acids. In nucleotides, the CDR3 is TGTGCCAGCAGCCCGGGACAGGTTGTGGAGCAGTACTTC. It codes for CASSPGQVVEQYF.

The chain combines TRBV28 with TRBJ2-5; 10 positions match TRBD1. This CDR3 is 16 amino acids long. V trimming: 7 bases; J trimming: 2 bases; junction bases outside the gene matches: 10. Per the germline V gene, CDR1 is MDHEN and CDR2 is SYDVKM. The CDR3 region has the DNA TGTGCCAGCACCACCATCCGGGACAGGGGACAAGAGACCCAGTACTTC. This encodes CASTTIRDRGQETQYF.

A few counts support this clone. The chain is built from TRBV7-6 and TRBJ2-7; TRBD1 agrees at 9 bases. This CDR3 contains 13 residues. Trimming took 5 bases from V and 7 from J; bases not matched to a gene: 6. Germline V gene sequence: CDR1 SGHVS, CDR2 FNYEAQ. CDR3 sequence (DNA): TGTGCCAGCAGCGGACAGGGGTTAGTGGAGCAGTACTTC. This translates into CASSGQGLVEQYF.

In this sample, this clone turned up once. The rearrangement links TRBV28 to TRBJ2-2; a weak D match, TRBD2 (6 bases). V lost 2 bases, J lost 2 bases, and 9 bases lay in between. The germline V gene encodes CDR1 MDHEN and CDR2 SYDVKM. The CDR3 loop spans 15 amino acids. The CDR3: CASSLAGPNTGELFF. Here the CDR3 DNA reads TGTGCCAGCAGTTTAGCGGGGCCCAACACCGGGGAGCTGTTTTTT. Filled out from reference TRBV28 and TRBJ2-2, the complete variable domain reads DVKVTQSSRYLVKRTGEKVFLECVQDMDHENMFWYRQDPGLGLRLIYFSYDVKMKEKGDIPEGYSVSREKKERFSLILESASTNQTSMYLCASSLAGPNTGELFFGEGSRLTVL.

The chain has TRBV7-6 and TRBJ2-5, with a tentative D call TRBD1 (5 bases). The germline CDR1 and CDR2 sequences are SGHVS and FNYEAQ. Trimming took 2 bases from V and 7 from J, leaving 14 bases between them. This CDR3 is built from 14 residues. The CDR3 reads CASSLQGIGATQYF. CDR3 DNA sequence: TGTGCCAGCAGCTTACAGGGTATTGGTGCGACCCAGTACTTC.

DNA of the CDR3: TGTGCCAGCAGCTTTTGGGGGGATGCTGGAAACACCATATATTTT. The encoded protein is CASSFWGDAGNTIYF. This chain uses TRBV11-2 with TRBJ1-3, with D possibly being TRBD1 (5 bases). This CDR3 has 15 residues. Germline lookup yields CDR1 SGHAT and CDR2 FQNNGV. The V gene lost 3 bases and the J gene lost 2 bases, with 11 bases spanning the gap.

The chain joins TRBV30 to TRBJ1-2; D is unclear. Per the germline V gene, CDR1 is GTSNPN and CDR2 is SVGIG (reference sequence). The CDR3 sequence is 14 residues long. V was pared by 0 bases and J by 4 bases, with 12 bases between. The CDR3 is CAWSVASLRYGYTF. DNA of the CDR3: TGTGCCTGGAGTGTAGCGTCTCTCCGCTATGGCTACACCTTC.

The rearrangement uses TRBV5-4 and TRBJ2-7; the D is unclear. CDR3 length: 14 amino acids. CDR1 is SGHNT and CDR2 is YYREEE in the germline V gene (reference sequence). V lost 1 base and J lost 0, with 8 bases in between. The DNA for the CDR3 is TGTGCCAGCAGCTTGCTCGGCGGCTCCTACGAGCAGTACTTC. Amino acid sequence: CASSLLGGSYEQYF.

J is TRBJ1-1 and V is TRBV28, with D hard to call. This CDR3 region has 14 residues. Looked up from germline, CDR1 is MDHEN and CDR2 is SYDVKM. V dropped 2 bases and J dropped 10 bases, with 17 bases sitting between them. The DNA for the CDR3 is TGTGCCAGCAGTTTAACGGAGCGGCCGCGGGGAGCTTTCTTT. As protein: CASSLTERPRGAFF.

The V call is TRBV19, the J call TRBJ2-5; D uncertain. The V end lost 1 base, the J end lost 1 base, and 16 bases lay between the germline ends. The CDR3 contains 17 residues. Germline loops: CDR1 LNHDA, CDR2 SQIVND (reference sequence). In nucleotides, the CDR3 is TGTGCCAGTAGTATAGGACCGAGGATGACGAGCCAAGAGACCCAGTACTTC. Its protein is CASSIGPRMTSQETQYF.

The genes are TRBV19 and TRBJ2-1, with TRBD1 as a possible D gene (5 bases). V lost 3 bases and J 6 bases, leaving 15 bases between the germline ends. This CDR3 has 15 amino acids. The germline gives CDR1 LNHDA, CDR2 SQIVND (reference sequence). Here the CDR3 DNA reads TGTGCCAGTAGTATTCTGTCCCTAGGGGTCAATGAGCAGTTCTTC. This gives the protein CASSILSLGVNEQFF.

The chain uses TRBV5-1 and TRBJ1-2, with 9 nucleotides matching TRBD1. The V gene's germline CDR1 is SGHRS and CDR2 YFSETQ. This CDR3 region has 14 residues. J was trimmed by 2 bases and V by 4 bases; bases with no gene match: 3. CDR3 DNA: TGCGCCAGCAGCGCCGGGACAGGGAACTATGGCTACACCTTC. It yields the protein CASSAGTGNYGYTF.

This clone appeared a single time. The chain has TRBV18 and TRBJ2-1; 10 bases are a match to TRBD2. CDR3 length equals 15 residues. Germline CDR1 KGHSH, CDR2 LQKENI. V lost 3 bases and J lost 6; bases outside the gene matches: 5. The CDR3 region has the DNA TGTGCCAGCTCACCTCCTAGCGGGGGTTTCAATGAGCAGTTCTTC. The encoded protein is CASSPPSGGFNEQFF.

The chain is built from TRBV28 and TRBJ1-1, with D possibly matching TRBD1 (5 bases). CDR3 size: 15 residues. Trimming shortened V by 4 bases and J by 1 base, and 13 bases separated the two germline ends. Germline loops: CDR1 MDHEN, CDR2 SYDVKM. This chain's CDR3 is CASSSSGPTNTEAFF. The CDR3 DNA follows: TGTGCCAGCAGTTCTTCAGGGCCAACGAACACTGAAGCTTTCTTT. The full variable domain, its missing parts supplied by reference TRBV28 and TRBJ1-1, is DVKVTQSSRYLVKRTGEKVFLECVQDMDHENMFWYRQDPGLGLRLIYFSYDVKMKEKGDIPEGYSVSREKKERFSLILESASTNQTSMYLCASSSSGPTNTEAFFGQGTRLTVV.

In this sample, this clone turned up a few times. CDR3 in amino acids: CATRLAGVIYEQYF. Written as DNA, the CDR3 is TGTGCCACCCGACTAGCGGGAGTAATATACGAGCAGTACTTC. J is TRBJ2-7 and V is TRBV6-5, with 12 bases lining up with TRBD2. V was pared by 10 bases and J by 4 bases, with 8 bases of the junction left unmatched. This CDR3 region has 14 residues. Germline loops: CDR1 MNHEY, CDR2 SVGAGI.

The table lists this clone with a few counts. The CDR3 spells CASSQSGGSYGYTF. CDR3 nucleotide sequence: TGTGCCAGCAGCCAGTCAGGGGGTAGCTATGGCTACACCTTC. This chain connects TRBV4-2 to TRBJ1-2; 7 nucleotides line up with TRBD1. Germline CDR1 reads LGHNA; CDR2 reads YNFKEQ. V shed 3 bases, J shed 4 bases, and the junction held 5 bases outside the gene matches. The CDR3 spans 14 residues.

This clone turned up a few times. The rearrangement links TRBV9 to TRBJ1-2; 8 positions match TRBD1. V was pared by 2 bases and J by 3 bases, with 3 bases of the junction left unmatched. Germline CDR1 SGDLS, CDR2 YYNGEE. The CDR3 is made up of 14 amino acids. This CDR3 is CASSVTGGDYGYTF. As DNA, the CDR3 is TGTGCCAGCAGCGTCACAGGGGGGGACTATGGCTACACCTTC.

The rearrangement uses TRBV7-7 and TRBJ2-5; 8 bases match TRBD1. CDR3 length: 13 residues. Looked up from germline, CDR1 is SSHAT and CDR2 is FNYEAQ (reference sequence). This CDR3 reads CASGRTGRETQYF. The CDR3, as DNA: TGTGCTAGCGGAAGGACAGGGAGAGAGACCCAGTACTTC. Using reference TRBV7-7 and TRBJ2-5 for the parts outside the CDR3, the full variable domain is GAGVSQSPRYKVTKRGQDVTLRCDPISSHATLYWYQQALGQGPEFLTYFNYEAQPDKSGLPSDRFSAERPEGSISTLTIQRTEQRDSAMYRCASGRTGRETQYFGPGTRLLVL.

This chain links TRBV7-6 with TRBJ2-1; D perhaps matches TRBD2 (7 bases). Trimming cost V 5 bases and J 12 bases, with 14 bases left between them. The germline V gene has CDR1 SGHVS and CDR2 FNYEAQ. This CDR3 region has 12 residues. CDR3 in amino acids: CASSGQGGGQFF. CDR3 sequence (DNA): TGTGCCAGCAGCGGCCAAGGGGGGGGGCAGTTCTTC.

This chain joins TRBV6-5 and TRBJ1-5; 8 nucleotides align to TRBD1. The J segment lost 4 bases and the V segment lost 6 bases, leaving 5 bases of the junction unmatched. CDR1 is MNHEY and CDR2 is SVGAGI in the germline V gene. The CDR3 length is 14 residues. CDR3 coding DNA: TGTGCCAGCAGGATCGGGACAGGAAATCAGCCCCAGCATTTT. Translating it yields CASRIGTGNQPQHF.

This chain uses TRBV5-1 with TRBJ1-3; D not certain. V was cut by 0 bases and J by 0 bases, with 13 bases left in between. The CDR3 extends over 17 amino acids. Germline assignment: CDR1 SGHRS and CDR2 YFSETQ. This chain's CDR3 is CASSLDEGKSSGNTIYF. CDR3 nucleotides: TGCGCCAGCAGCTTGGATGAGGGAAAGAGCTCTGGAAACACCATATATTTT.